This TCR beta chain emerged from a study of vaccination and CD4 T cells after COVID-19 (dated by TCRdb to the early 2020s). Looking at the study overall: Convalescent patients had a positive SARS-CoV-2 result on nasal swab PCR, and of these patients, nine had mild disease and one had severe disease. Culture stimuli were overlapping spike peptide pools from SARS-CoV-2 and from the common cold coronaviruses HCoV-NL63, HCoV-OC43 and HCoV-229E. The convalescent cohort comprised six males and four females, including two Hispanic individuals, seven Caucasians, two Asians and one multiracial person. Each participant got two doses of either the Pfizer-BioNTech BNT162b2 vaccine (n=8) or the Moderna mRNA-1273 vaccine (n=2). In around 9 COVID-19 convalescent patients and several infection-naive healthy vaccine recipients, researchers compared the spike-specific CD4+ TCR repertoire from before mRNA vaccination with the repertoire from after. The time from the second vaccine dose to post-vaccine blood sampling had a median of roughly 70 days and ranged from about 14 to 250 days. Control cultures received a CEFX viral epitope pool as the positive control, an HIV-1 Nef peptide pool as the negative control, or no peptide. Post-COVID blood samples were collected from convalescent patients a median of roughly 100 days after diagnosis, with a range of about 35 to 161 days. General findings and caveats noted by the study authors: In convalescent patients, a median approximately 83% of post-vaccine SARS-CoV-2-reactive clones were detected only after vaccination, suggesting vaccine-specific priming. The number of convalescent patients in the study was relatively small, and the study did not examine early timepoints following natural infection. The median count of SARS-CoV-2-reactive clonotypes went up from around 21 after infection to 38 after vaccination, although the change was not significant. Nearly all vaccine-specific clones in convalescent patients (304 of 307) were mono-reactive for SARS-CoV-2 spike rather than cross-reactive with common cold coronaviruses.

About this clonotype: It lacks a known antigen. Base qualities are not at hand, and no much larger clone is one base apart.

In the paper's terms, the treatment or condition label means: roughly ten-day PBMC culture with coronavirus spike peptide pools or control peptides (ViraFEST assay). The study used the ViraFEST assay, which expanded antigen-specific T cells with peptide pools and then identified expanded clonotypes by TCR sequencing. Positive SARS-CoV-2 PCR tests in the convalescent patients dated from March to December 2020, before Alpha, Beta and Delta variants emerged in the United States. Each well held roughly 2 million PBMCs cultured in IMDM containing around 5% human AB serum and around 10 IU/ml IL-2, with 8.5 to 10 ug/ml peptide pools added. Half of the culture medium was replaced with fresh IL-2-containing medium on days 3 and 7. Once the cells had been in culture for around 10 days, the EasySep CD4+ T cell isolation kit was used to isolate CD4+ T cells by negative selection. PBMCs were separated from whole blood using Ficoll-Paque Plus gradient centrifugation and then either used fresh or cryopreserved at -140C. Culture conditions were generally each tested in triplicate wells.

Libraries were made using PCR. TCR sequencing of DNA from cultured CD4+ T cells used the Oncomine TCR Beta short-read assay at the Johns Hopkins FTIC core. Genomic DNA was extracted from the cultured CD4+ T cells with the QIAamp micro DNA kit. Oncomine TCR Beta libraries from cultured CD4+ T cells were pooled with unique dual indexes and sequenced on an Illumina iSeq 100. In the paper's pipeline: Non-productive sequences were removed, and CDR3s not starting with C, not ending with F or W, or shorter than 7 amino acids were discarded. Antigen-specific clonotypes were identified with the MANAFEST web application by comparing peptide-stimulated wells with reference and other culture wells. Positive clones required FDR below 0.05, an odds ratio above 5, and productive frequency above 0.1% in at least two of three replicate wells. A clonotype counted as cross-reactive if it showed significant expansion both in the SARS-CoV-2 spike wells and in at least one common cold coronavirus spike condition. Levenshtein distances (stringdist) and unrooted phylogenetic trees (ape) in R version 3.6.1 were used to assess CDR3 homology. The public reads were run again by TCRdb, first through fastp at Q25 and then through MiXCR, and only productive beta chains were kept. Every distinct CDR3 protein forms one entry, paired with its most common genes and DNA. The V and J calls shown here were made by TCRdb, not taken from the authors' results. Present in this sample are around 17,000 distinct CDR3 sequences, 60% to 75% of which were seen just once. About 10% of the sample comes from the top ten.

Between the V and J ends, shortened by 5 bases and 6 bases respectively, the junction contains 16 bases. Spanning cysteine to phenylalanine, the CDR3 consists of 14 amino acids. Only the CDR3 DNA is retained, 42 bases long and in frame from the first base. CDR1 and CDR2 were assigned from the germline V gene as SGHTA and FQGNSA. The TCR was taken from a human donor who had recovered from COVID-19. This chain is built from TRBV7-2 and TRBJ1-2; TRBD1 is perhaps the D gene, given 5 matching bases. Sequencing was carried out using CD4+ T cells from blood, cultured in vitro. Read as DNA, the sequence is TGTGCCAGCAGCCCCCAAGGGTGGGGCGATGGCTACACCTTC. This codes for CASSPQGWGDGYTF.